The 9 T cell receptor beta chains below all came from one sample that was sequenced in a study of shared clonotypes between healthy human individuals. Positively selected for CCR7, the CD45RO-negative cells used as naive CD8 cells excluded terminally differentiated effector memory CD45RA+ cells. Method: immunoSEQ multiplex PCR; TCRdb's copy keeps in-frame clones and lacks some. The sample has roughly 2.1 million clones, 90% to 95% seen once. The sample was naive CD8+ T cells from PBMCs. These receptors all stem from a man aged 18 to 35 in good health. Some clones in this sample may be carry-over from other donors' samples.

The rearrangement uses TRBV15 and TRBJ2-1; perhaps TRBD2 as D (5 bases). The germline V gene encodes CDR1 LNHNV and CDR2 YYDKDF (reference sequence). Trimming took off 0 bases at V and 4 bases at J, with 13 bases between the two ends. This CDR3 is built from 16 residues. The chain's CDR3 is CATSRDSAGSYNEQFF. As DNA, the CDR3 is TGTGCCACCAGCAGAGATTCGGCGGGTTCTTACAATGAGCAGTTCTTC.

This chain uses TRBV5-4 with TRBJ2-1; D gene uncertain. The V end lost 2 bases, the J end lost 2 bases, and 14 bases lay between the germline ends. This CDR3 region has 16 residues. Looked up from germline, CDR1 is SGHNT and CDR2 is YYREEE (reference sequence). The CDR3 DNA sequence: TGTGCCAGCAGCTTCACCCCAAACCCCCCCTACAATGAGCAGTTCTTC. As protein: CASSFTPNPPYNEQFF. Full variable domain (missing parts from reference TRBV5-4 and TRBJ2-1): ETGVTQSPTHLIKTRGQQVTLRCSSQSGHNTVSWYQQALGQGPQFIFQYYREEENGRGNFPPRFSGLQFPNYSSELNVNALELDDSALYLCASSFTPNPPYNEQFFGPGTRLTVL.

Comment on this clone: This same CDR3 is encoded by further DNA sequences in the sample. The J gene is TRBJ2-7, the V gene TRBV11-2, with D uncertain. Germline-derived CDR1 and CDR2 are SGHAT and FQNNGV. The CDR3 extends over 11 amino acids. V was clipped by 5 bases and J by 1 base, with 3 bases between them. CDR3 residues: CASSRSYEQYF. DNA for the CDR3: TGTGCCAGCAGCAGATCCTACGAGCAGTACTTC.

This clone was found once. V and J are TRBV6-5 and TRBJ2-7; D not certain. Looked up from germline, CDR1 is MNHEY and CDR2 is SVGAGI. V lost 6 bases and J 9 bases, leaving 6 bases between the germline ends. The length of the CDR3 is 9 residues. CDR3 sequence: CASRVGQYF. DNA of the CDR3: TGTGCCAGCAGGGTCGGGCAGTACTTC.

This chain connects TRBV7-9 to TRBJ2-1; 12 nucleotides align to TRBD1. The CDR3 is made up of 17 amino acids. From germline, CDR1 is SEHNR and CDR2 FQNEAQ (reference sequence). V shed 5 bases and J 4 bases; nucleotides not matched to a gene: 9. CDR3 sequence: CASSQRDRGQRYNEQFF. The CDR3 nucleotides read TGTGCCAGCAGCCAAAGGGACAGGGGGCAAAGGTACAATGAGCAGTTCTTC.

The chain recombines TRBV27 with TRBJ2-3, with a tentative D call TRBD1 (5 bases). The CDR3 loop spans 16 amino acids. V dropped 7 bases and J dropped 2 bases, with 19 bases sitting between them. CDR1 is MNHEY and CDR2 is SMNVEV in the germline V gene (reference sequence). The DNA of the CDR3 is TGTGCCAGCAATGCACAGGTTCCCTTACCCACAGATACGCAGTATTTT. It specifies CASNAQVPLPTDTQYF.

In this sample, this clone turned up once. The V gene is TRBV7-9, the J gene TRBJ2-7; weak D call: TRBD2 (6 bases). The V gene lost 7 bases and the J gene lost 1 base, with 17 bases spanning the gap. The germline V gene has CDR1 SEHNR and CDR2 FQNEAQ (reference sequence). This CDR3 spans 15 amino acids. Written as DNA, the CDR3 is TGTGCCAGCACCCGAGGCAGGGAGGCATCCTACGAGCAGTACTTC. Its protein product is CASTRGREASYEQYF.

This sequence joins TRBV7-8 and TRBJ2-3; D may correspond to TRBD1 or TRBD2 (5 bases each). Germline CDR1 and CDR2: SGHVS and FQNEAQ. The V gene lost 0 bases and the J gene lost 4 bases, with 11 bases spanning the gap. The CDR3 has 15 residues. The CDR3 loop is CASSLAWGLADTQYF. CDR3 coding DNA: TGTGCCAGCAGCTTAGCGTGGGGGTTAGCAGATACGCAGTATTTT.

The chain has TRBV7-2 and TRBJ2-7; tentatively, D is TRBD1 or TRBD2 (5 bases each). The germline V and J ends were trimmed by 4 bases and 1 base, with 11 bases remaining between them. The germline gives CDR1 SGHTA, CDR2 FQGNSA. This CDR3 is 14 amino acids long. The CDR3 DNA reads TGTGCCAGCAGCTCGGGACGGGCGTCCTACGAGCAGTACTTC. As protein: CASSSGRASYEQYF.